These 30 T cell receptor beta chains came from one sample sequenced in a study of T cell responses to AZD1222 COVID-19 vaccine. The table came from immunoSEQ multiplex PCR; TCRdb's copy has only in-frame clones and leaves some out. The sample lists 200,000 to 250,000 clones; approximately 94% were seen once. Here the sequenced sample was peripheral blood, taken on day 0 of MenACWY control vaccination. The receptors come from an adult in good health.

In its sample, this clone was seen once. The V and J genes are TRBV9 and TRBJ1-2, with D perhaps matching TRBD1 (6 bases). Trimming removed 0 bases at V and 8 bases at J, with 11 bases between. Germline V CDR1 and CDR2: SGDLS, YYNGEE. The CDR3 is 13 residues long. CDR3 sequence reads: CASSVVWGRGYTF. The CDR3 region has the DNA TGTGCCAGCAGCGTAGTTTGGGGGCGCGGCTACACCTTC. Full variable domain (rest looked up from reference TRBV9 and TRBJ1-2): DSGVTQTPKHLITATGQRVTLRCSPRSGDLSVYWYQQSLDQGLQFLIQYYNGEERAKGNILERFSAQQFPDLHSELNLSSLELGDSALYFCASSVVWGRGYTFGSGTRLTVV.

This chain uses TRBV5-6 with TRBJ1-2, with TRBD1 matching 10 bases. Unmatched junction bases numbered 3, after V lost 2 bases and J lost 2 bases. There are 15 residues in the CDR3. The V gene's germline CDR1 is SGHDT and CDR2 YYEEEE. CDR3 region: CASSFKGQGNYGYTF. DNA of the CDR3: TGTGCCAGCAGCTTTAAGGGACAGGGGAACTATGGCTACACCTTC.

This chain links TRBV5-1 with TRBJ1-3; the D gene is possibly TRBD1 (5 bases). Germline assignment: CDR1 SGHRS and CDR2 YFSETQ. CDR3 length equals 15 residues. V lost 5 bases to trimming and J lost 0 bases, with 12 bases between them. CDR3 nucleotides: TGCGCCAGCAGTCGGGACGGGAACTCTGGAAACACCATATATTTT. It encodes CASSRDGNSGNTIYF.

V and J are TRBV4-3 and TRBJ1-5, with D uncertain. The V gene lost 0 bases and the J gene lost 5 bases, with 8 bases spanning the gap. There are 14 residues in the CDR3. From germline, CDR1 is LGHNA and CDR2 YSLEER. The CDR3 DNA reads TGCGCCAGCAGCCAAGATTTGGGAGATCAGCCCCAGCATTTT. This encodes CASSQDLGDQPQHF.

This chain connects TRBV6-2 or TRBV6-3 to TRBJ1-1; D is uncertain. V was trimmed by 2 bases and J by 4 bases, leaving 14 bases between them. Germline CDR1 reads MNHEY; CDR2 reads SVGEGT. This CDR3 region has 15 residues. The CDR3 nucleotides read TGTGCCAGCAGTTACCGCTGGCAGGTTCGCACTGAAGCTTTCTTT. Protein sequence: CASSYRWQVRTEAFF.

The chain recombines TRBV2 with TRBJ1-2; D not certain. The CDR3 runs to 13 residues. Per germline, CDR1 SNHLY and CDR2 FYNNEI. The V gene lost 1 base and the J gene lost 6 bases, with 9 bases spanning the gap. CDR3 in amino acids: CASSEGSINGYTF. The CDR3 nucleotides are TGTGCCAGCAGTGAAGGCAGCATAAATGGCTACACCTTC.

This chain connects TRBV5-1 to TRBJ2-2, with D possibly being TRBD1 (5 bases). Germline CDR1 is SGHRS and CDR2 is YFSETQ. V was cut by 3 bases and J by 0 bases, with 6 bases left in between. This CDR3 has 14 amino acids. CDR3 sequence (DNA): TGCGCCAGCAGCTCACAGGCGAACACCGGGGAGCTGTTTTTT. It encodes CASSSQANTGELFF. The variable domain in full, with the rest retrieved from reference TRBV5-1 and TRBJ2-2, is KAGVTQTPRYLIKTRGQQVTLSCSPISGHRSVSWYQQTPGQGLQFLFEYFSETQRNKGNFPGRFSGRQFSNSRSEMNVSTLELGDSALYLCASSSQANTGELFFGEGSRLTVL.

In the case of this clone: Other DNA sequences from this sample encode an identical CDR3 as well. The chain employs TRBV6-5 and TRBJ1-5; a possible D gene is TRBD1 (5 bases). CDR3 length: 14 residues. Germline V gives CDR1 MNHEY, CDR2 SVGAGI. V lost 5 bases and J lost 3, with 11 bases in between. The CDR3 DNA reads as TGTGCCAGCAGTCCGGGACGGATCAATCAGCCCCAGCATTTT. Its translation: CASSPGRINQPQHF.

The chain combines TRBV4-2 with TRBJ1-6; no definite D call. The CDR3 consists of 16 residues. CDR1 is LGHNA, CDR2 YNFKEQ, per germline. V was trimmed by 0 bases and J by 10 bases, leaving 16 bases between them. The DNA for the CDR3 is TGTGCCAGCAGCCAAGATAATAAGGTCGGCCGATCACCCCTCCACTTT. Amino acid sequence: CASSQDNKVGRSPLHF.

This rearrangement joins TRBV5-6 to TRBJ2-5, with 8 bases fitting TRBD1. Per the germline V gene, CDR1 is SGHDT and CDR2 is YYEEEE. CDR3 length equals 13 residues. V trimming: 4 bases; J trimming: 7 bases; junction bases outside the gene matches: 6. This CDR3 is CASSTGQGVTQYF. As DNA, the CDR3 is TGTGCCAGCAGCACAGGACAGGGTGTGACCCAGTACTTC.

This rearrangement joins TRBV27 to TRBJ1-6; maybe TRBD1 (5 bases). V dropped 4 bases and J dropped 10 bases, with 14 bases sitting between them. This CDR3 has 14 residues. Germline-derived CDR1 and CDR2 are MNHEY and SMNVEV (reference sequence). The CDR3 region has the DNA TGTGCCAGCAGTTATGGCAGGGTAAACTCACCCCTCCACTTT. Translating it yields CASSYGRVNSPLHF.

This clone came up once. The chain links TRBV28 to TRBJ2-5; 8 bases are shared with TRBD1. The CDR3 is 16 residues long. From germline, CDR1 is MDHEN and CDR2 SYDVKM. The V gene end was trimmed by 1 base and the J gene end by 3 bases; junction bases not matched to a gene: 7. The CDR3 nucleotides read TGTGCCAGCAGTTTATTCGGGCAGGGGGCCAAAGAGACCCAGTACTTC. It yields the protein CASSLFGQGAKETQYF. Full variable domain (remainder filled in from reference TRBV28 and TRBJ2-5): DVKVTQSSRYLVKRTGEKVFLECVQDMDHENMFWYRQDPGLGLRLIYFSYDVKMKEKGDIPEGYSVSREKKERFSLILESASTNQTSMYLCASSLFGQGAKETQYFGPGTRLLVL.

This clone was recorded only once. The chain's CDR3 is CASRPFKGSDWGYTF. CDR3 coding DNA: TGTGCCAGCAGGCCCTTCAAAGGGTCAGATTGGGGCTACACCTTC. The rearrangement joins TRBV28 to TRBJ1-2; no clear D. Trimming took 6 bases from V and 8 from J, leaving 22 bases between them. This CDR3 spans 15 amino acids. From germline, CDR1 is MDHEN and CDR2 SYDVKM.

This chain links TRBV19 with TRBJ1-2; D unclear. CDR1 is LNHDA and CDR2 is SQIVND in the germline V gene (reference sequence). CDR3 size: 15 residues. V shed 1 base and J shed 2 bases, with 11 bases lying between them. The CDR3 DNA follows: TGTGCCAGTAGTATAGGAGCGGGGAGCAACTATGGCTACACCTTC. Protein sequence: CASSIGAGSNYGYTF.

The chain employs TRBV2 and TRBJ1-2, with D hard to call. V gave up 3 bases and J gave up 4 bases, with 12 bases separating them. This CDR3 has 14 amino acids. Germline CDR1 reads SNHLY; CDR2 reads FYNNEI. The DNA of the CDR3 is TGTGCCAGCAGTGATTTGGTGGGTGGCTATGGCTACACCTTC. It translates to CASSDLVGGYGYTF.

The V and J genes are TRBV4-3 and TRBJ1-2; D ambiguous. Between the trimmed V and J ends, which lost 0 bases and 0 bases, there was a span of 11 bases. CDR3 size: 16 residues. Per germline, CDR1 LGHNA and CDR2 YSLEER. The CDR3 region is CASSQDLTEANYGYTF. CDR3 sequence (DNA): TGCGCCAGCAGCCAAGATTTGACCGAAGCTAACTATGGCTACACCTTC.

This chain links TRBV19 with TRBJ2-5; 8 positions match TRBD2. Germline V CDR1 and CDR2: LNHDA, SQIVND (reference sequence). V lost 8 bases and J lost 2; bases outside the gene matches: 10. The CDR3 runs to 15 residues. The CDR3 DNA reads TGTGCCAGTGGCCTGGATAGCGGGGCTCAAGAGACCCAGTACTTC. The encoded protein is CASGLDSGAQETQYF.

This clone appeared once. This chain links TRBV6-5 with TRBJ2-1; D gene unclear. Germline CDR1 and CDR2: MNHEY and SVGAGI. V lost 6 bases, J lost 6 bases, and 9 bases lay in between. The CDR3 is 12 amino acids. CDR3 in amino acids: CASRNPLNEQFF. In nucleotides, the CDR3 is TGTGCCAGCAGGAATCCCCTCAATGAGCAGTTCTTC.

V usage is TRBV5-1 and J usage is TRBJ1-1, with a weak D call TRBD1 (5 bases). Germline lookup yields CDR1 SGHRS and CDR2 YFSETQ. Trimming left V 0 bases short and J 7 bases short, with 13 bases between. This CDR3 region has 14 residues. DNA of the CDR3: TGCGCCAGCAGCTTGGCGGCAGGGTCGGTTGAAGCTTTCTTT. Amino acids: CASSLAAGSVEAFF.

V is TRBV6-5 and J is TRBJ1-4, with TRBD1 matching 8 bases. Germline-derived CDR1 and CDR2 are MNHEY and SVGAGI. The CDR3 is made up of 15 amino acids. Trimming at V came to 6 bases and at J to 7 bases, leaving 10 bases not matched to a gene. In DNA form, the CDR3 reads TGTGCCAGCAGCACTTGGACAGGGAGCGCTGAAAAACTGTTTTTT. Its translation: CASSTWTGSAEKLFF.

V usage is TRBV3-1 (or the pseudogene TRBV3-2) and J usage is TRBJ1-5; TRBD1 matches 8 bases. Germline CDR1 LGHDT, CDR2 YNNKEL (reference sequence). This CDR3 spans 14 amino acids. The J segment lost 6 bases and the V segment lost 5 bases, leaving 6 bases of the junction unmatched. Here the CDR3 reads CASSVGQAGQPQHF. The CDR3 DNA sequence: TGTGCCAGCAGCGTGGGACAGGCGGGTCAGCCCCAGCATTTT.

V and J are TRBV6-1 and TRBJ1-4; D perhaps matches TRBD1 (5 bases). This CDR3 has 14 amino acids. Germline V gene sequence: CDR1 MNHNS, CDR2 SASEGT. The ends were cut back, 1 base at V and 8 bases at J, with 11 bases in the middle. The CDR3 region has the DNA TGTGCCAGCAGTGAAGGAGGGGTAGGCGAAAAACTGTTTTTT. It yields the protein CASSEGGVGEKLFF.

The J gene is TRBJ2-2, the V gene TRBV11-3, with D perhaps TRBD2 (6 bases). The CDR3 runs to 15 residues. CDR1 is SGHNT, CDR2 YENEEA, per germline. V dropped 2 bases and J dropped 0 bases, with 7 bases sitting between them. CDR3 DNA: TGTGCCAGCAGCTTACGGGGGACGAACACCGGGGAGCTGTTTTTT. It translates to CASSLRGTNTGELFF.

This clone has just one count. The chain has TRBV15 and TRBJ2-7; TRBD1 is a possible D gene (6 bases). V lost 6 bases, J lost 5 bases, and 17 bases lay in between. Looked up from germline, CDR1 is LNHNV and CDR2 is YYDKDF (reference sequence). The CDR3 sequence is 14 residues long. Here the CDR3 reads CATSAYGQPNEQYF. CDR3 DNA sequence: TGTGCCACCAGTGCCTACGGACAGCCGAACGAGCAGTACTTC.

The V call is TRBV5-8, the J call TRBJ1-5; tentative D call: TRBD1 (6 bases). V dropped 3 bases and J dropped 0 bases, with 13 bases sitting between them. The CDR3 has 16 residues. Germline-derived CDR1 and CDR2 are SGHTS and YDEGEE. CDR3 sequence (DNA): TGTGCCAGCAGCTCTGGACAGACGTTTAGCAATCAGCCCCAGCATTTT. Its translation is CASSSGQTFSNQPQHF.

This rearrangement joins TRBV7-3 to TRBJ1-1; D is unresolved. CDR1 is SGHTA and CDR2 is FQGTGA in the germline V gene. Trimming shortened V by 1 base and J by 0 bases, and 6 bases separated the two germline ends. This CDR3 is built from 14 residues. In nucleotides, the CDR3 is TGTGCCAGCAGCTTAAACGGGATGAACACTGAAGCTTTCTTT. This codes for CASSLNGMNTEAFF.

The genes are TRBV6-5 and TRBJ1-1; no clear D. Trimming stripped 5 bases from V and 5 bases from J, with 12 bases between. This CDR3 has 13 amino acids. Germline V CDR1 and CDR2: MNHEY, SVGAGI. The CDR3 region is CASSPTPETEAFF. The DNA for the CDR3 is TGTGCCAGCAGTCCCACCCCGGAGACTGAAGCTTTCTTT.

This clone occurred a few times. The CDR3 DNA reads TGTGCCATCAGTACCGGACATAGCGCTACTGGAAACACCATATATTTT. Amino acids: CAISTGHSATGNTIYF. The gene calls are TRBV10-3 and TRBJ1-3, with D maybe TRBD1 (5 bases). This CDR3 spans 16 amino acids. V dropped 5 bases and J dropped 2 bases, with 16 bases sitting between them. Germline loops: CDR1 ENHRY, CDR2 SYGVKD.

The rearrangement links TRBV7-2 to TRBJ2-5; D remains ambiguous. V shed 1 base and J shed 1 base, with 13 bases lying between them. The CDR3 runs to 16 residues. The germline gives CDR1 SGHTA, CDR2 FQGNSA. The CDR3 sequence is CASSLENSLGQETQYF. The CDR3 DNA follows: TGTGCCAGCAGCTTAGAGAATAGCCTGGGCCAAGAGACCCAGTACTTC. The variable domain in full, with the rest retrieved from reference TRBV7-2 and TRBJ2-5, is GAGVSQSPSNKVTEKGKDVELRCDPISGHTALYWYRQSLGQGLEFLIYFQGNSAPDKSGLPSDRFSAERTGGSVSTLTIQRTQQEDSAVYLCASSLENSLGQETQYFGPGTRLLVL.

The J gene is TRBJ2-5, the V gene TRBV12-3 or TRBV12-4, with 8 bases aligning to TRBD2. CDR3 size: 12 residues. With 6 bases clipped from V and 5 bases from J, the junction kept 2 bases outside the gene matches. Here the CDR3 DNA reads TGTGCCAGCAGGGGACTAGGTGAGACCCAGTACTTC. The encoded protein is CASRGLGETQYF.